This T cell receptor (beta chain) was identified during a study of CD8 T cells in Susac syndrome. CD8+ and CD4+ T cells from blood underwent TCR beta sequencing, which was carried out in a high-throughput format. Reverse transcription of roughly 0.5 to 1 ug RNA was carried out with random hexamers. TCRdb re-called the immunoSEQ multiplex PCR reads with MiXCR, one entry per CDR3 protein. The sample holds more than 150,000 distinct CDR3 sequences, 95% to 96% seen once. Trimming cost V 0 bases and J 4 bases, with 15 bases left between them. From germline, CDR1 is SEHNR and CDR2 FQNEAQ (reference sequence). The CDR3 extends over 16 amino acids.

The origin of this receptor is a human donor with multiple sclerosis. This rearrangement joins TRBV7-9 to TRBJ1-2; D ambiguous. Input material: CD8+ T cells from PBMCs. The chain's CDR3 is CASSLAKGFTLYGYTF. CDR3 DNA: TGTGCCAGCAGCTTAGCGAAGGGTTTTACCCTCTATGGCTACACCTTC.